Listed below are T cell receptor beta chains from one sample, sequenced in a study of post-analysis software for immune sequencing data. MiXCR, run by TCRdb on the PCR reads, gives a single entry per CDR3 protein. The table has about 820,000 distinct CDR3 sequences, approximately 53% seen once. The sequenced sample consisted of blood. Receptors were obtained from a girl between 5 and 17 years old with multiple sclerosis. CDR3s include the opening cysteine and the closing phenylalanine or tryptophan. The D gene is left open where the match is weak. Only part of the rows carry a size: once, few, many, or a class if the clone is expanded.

>NA|TRBJ2-7|TRBD1|TRBV6-5
TGTGCCAGCAGTTACTCGAGGACAGGGGGCTCCGAGCAGTACTTC
CASSYSRTGGSEQYF
>NA|TRBJ2-1|NA|TRBV20-1
TGCAGTGCTAGGGCCGGGACTTACTCCTACAATGAGCAGTTCTTC
CSARAGTYSYNEQFF
>NA|TRBJ2-3|NA|TRBV7-9
TGTGCCAGCAGCTTAATTCACAGCCTTAGCACAGATACGCAGTATTTT
CASSLIHSLSTDTQYF
>NA|TRBJ2-7|NA|TRBV7-2
TGTGCCAGCAGCTCTCCGGTGGGGGCGTCCTACGAGCAGTACTTC
CASSSPVGASYEQYF
>few|TRBJ2-7|TRBD2|TRBV20-1
TGCAGTGCTACGGGACTAGCGGGGCTGAGCTCCTACAATGAGCAGTACTTC
CSATGLAGLSSYNEQYF
>few|TRBJ2-7|NA|TRBV20-1
TGCAGTGCTAGGCCTCTAGCGCCTAGCTACTCCTACGAGCAGTACTTC
CSARPLAPSYSYEQYF
>few|TRBJ2-5|NA|TRBV7-3
TGTGCCAGCAGCTTAAACCCGGCTTCTGAGACCCAGTACTTC
CASSLNPASETQYF
>NA|TRBJ2-5|NA|TRBV2
TGTGCCAGCAAGGGCAACCAAGAGACCCAGTACTTC
CASKGNQETQYF
>many|TRBJ2-7|NA|TRBV12-3/TRBV12-4
TGTGCCAGCAGCTCCTCCTACGAGCAGTACTTC
CASSSSYEQYF
>NA|TRBJ1-2|TRBD1|TRBV9
TGTGCCAGCAGCGTCCGGGGACAGGGGGCGCGTGTCACCTTC
CASSVRGQGARVTF
>NA|TRBJ2-1|NA|TRBV30
TGTGCCTGGAGTGGCCAGTCTTACAATGAGCAGTTCTTC
CAWSGQSYNEQFF
>NA|TRBJ2-7|NA|TRBV6-5
TGTGCCAGCAGTTATCGCTTACAGGGAATATACGAGCAGTACTTC
CASSYRLQGIYEQYF
>once|TRBJ1-4|NA|TRBV12-3/TRBV12-4
TGTGCCAGCAGTTCCCCCCGGACTGGAAATGAAAAACTGTTTTTT
CASSSPRTGNEKLFF
>NA|TRBJ2-4|NA|TRBV28
TGTGCCAGCAGCCCCTACGGGGGAGTCAAAAACATTCAGTACTTC
CASSPYGGVKNIQYF
>NA|TRBJ2-1|NA|TRBV7-2
TGTGCCAGCAGCTTTCCCGGCGTCCACAATGAGCAGTTCTTC
CASSFPGVHNEQFF
>NA|TRBJ2-7|NA|TRBV5-1
TGCGCCAGCAGCTTGTCCCAGGGTCGGGGGTGGAACGAGCAGTACTTC
CASSLSQGRGWNEQYF
>NA|TRBJ2-1|NA|TRBV7-9
TGTGCCAGCAGCTTAGTTAATTCCTACAATGAGCAGTTCTTC
CASSLVNSYNEQFF
>NA|TRBJ2-7|TRBD2|TRBV6-5
TGTGCCAGCAGTTACTCCGGGACTACGACCTACGAGCAGTACTTC
CASSYSGTTTYEQYF
>few|TRBJ2-5|NA|TRBV29-1
TGCAGCGTTAGGTGGAAGTGGAGCCAAGAGACCCAGTACTTC
CSVRWKWSQETQYF
>NA|TRBJ2-7|TRBD1|TRBV27
TGTGCCAGCAGTTTCCGGGACAGCGAGCAGTACTTC
CASSFRDSEQYF
>NA|TRBJ2-3|TRBD2|TRBV29-1
TGCAGCGTTGACCTAGCGGGGGGCCGGGATACGCAGTATTTT
CSVDLAGGRDTQYF
>few|TRBJ2-5|NA|TRBV5-6
TGTGCCAGCAGCTTGGTAGCAGGGTTAGAGACCCAGTACTTC
CASSLVAGLETQYF
>NA|TRBJ1-1|NA|TRBV5-1
TGCGCCAGCAGCTTCCAGGGTAACGCTGAAGCTTTCTTT
CASSFQGNAEAFF
>NA|TRBJ1-2|NA|TRBV7-9
TGTGCCAGCAGCTTAGGGGGAGTCGGCCGGTTCGTTGACACCTTC
CASSLGGVGRFVDTF
>few|TRBJ2-4|NA|TRBV3-1
TGTGCCAGCAGCCTAAGGGTGGACATTCAGTACTTC
CASSLRVDIQYF
>few|TRBJ2-1|NA|TRBV29-1
TGCAGCGGCACCCCCGTGGGGATGAGTTTGGGTGAGCAGTTCTTC
CSGTPVGMSLGEQFF
>once|TRBJ2-5|TRBD2|TRBV7-2
TGTGCCAGCAGCCCCCTAGCGGAACAAGAGACCCAGTACTTC
CASSPLAEQETQYF
>NA|TRBJ2-3|NA|TRBV20-1
TGCAGTCAGTTAGGTTCGAGGGAAAACACAGATACGCAGTATTTT
CSQLGSRENTDTQYF
>NA|TRBJ1-6|NA|TRBV6-5
TGTGCCAGCAGTCCCGGGACAATCGATTCACCCCTCCACTTT
CASSPGTIDSPLHF
>NA|TRBJ2-1|TRBD1|TRBV7-3
TGTGCCAGCAGCTCCCTAGGGGGCCAACAGGGGATTCTCTACAATGAGCAGTTCTTC
CASSSLGGQQGILYNEQFF
>NA|TRBJ2-3|NA|TRBV29-1
TGCAGCGTTGAAGAATCGGGCCTGTCCACAGATACGCAGTATTTT
CSVEESGLSTDTQYF
>NA|TRBJ1-2|NA|TRBV12-3/TRBV12-4
TGTGCCAGCAGTGACCCGTTGGGTGGCTACACCTTC
CASSDPLGGYTF
>NA|TRBJ2-5|NA|TRBV6-1
TGTGCCAGCAGTGAACGGGCCGTGGGAGAAGAGACCCAGTACTTC
CASSERAVGEETQYF
>NA|TRBJ2-7|NA|TRBV20-1
TGCAGTGCTAGAGACCAAGTCGGATTCCACGAGCAGTACTTC
CSARDQVGFHEQYF
>NA|TRBJ1-5|NA|TRBV29-1
TGCAGCGTTGTATCGGGGAACGGTCAGCCCCAGCATTTT
CSVVSGNGQPQHF
>few|TRBJ1-2|NA|TRBV14
TGTGCCAGCAGCCACCAGGGTAGTCACTATGGCTACACCTTC
CASSHQGSHYGYTF
>once|TRBJ2-6|TRBD2|TRBV7-9
TGTGCCAGCAGCTTAACCCTGGGACTAGCGGGCTCTGGGGCCAACGTCCTGACTTTC
CASSLTLGLAGSGANVLTF
>few|TRBJ2-7|NA|TRBV18
TGTGCCAGCTCACCAAATCAAGACGAGCAGTACTTC
CASSPNQDEQYF
>NA|TRBJ2-6|NA|TRBV7-3
TGTGCCAGCAGGTTAGGGACTGGGGCCAACGTCCTGACTTTC
CASRLGTGANVLTF
>NA|TRBJ2-5|NA|TRBV7-9
TGTGCCAGCAGCTCGTCCCCTTCGAAGGGAGTAGAAGAGACCCAGTACTTC
CASSSSPSKGVEETQYF
>NA|TRBJ2-1|NA|TRBV20-1
TGCAGTGCGAAAAAGAATGAGCAGTTCTTT
CSAKKNEQFF
>few|TRBJ1-2|NA|TRBV6-5
TGTGCCAGCAGTTACTTAGACAGGCCAGACTATGGCTACACCTTC
CASSYLDRPDYGYTF
>NA|TRBJ1-2|NA|TRBV5-1
TGCGCCAGCAGCTTTACAGCGCCTGAGGGCTACACCTTC
CASSFTAPEGYTF
>few|TRBJ2-5|NA|TRBV7-2
TGTGCCAGCAGCTTAGGATTACCAGGGCAAGAGCAGTACTTC
CASSLGLPGQEQYF
>NA|TRBJ1-2|NA|TRBV28
TGTGCCAGCACCGTGGGGCTCGGCTACACCTTC
CASTVGLGYTF
>NA|TRBJ2-7|NA|TRBV29-1
TGCAGCGCCCGAGGGGGAAAAAAGACCTACGAGCAGTACTTC
CSARGGKKTYEQYF
>NA|TRBJ1-1|NA|TRBV20-1
TGCAGTGCTAGGACGCAGTGGGAATTGGGTCGGAACACTGAAGCTTTCTTT
CSARTQWELGRNTEAFF
>NA|TRBJ1-1|NA|TRBV6-1
TGTGCCAGCAGATTAACAGGGAGGGACACTGAAGCTTTCTTT
CASRLTGRDTEAFF
>NA|TRBJ2-7|NA|TRBV7-3
TGTGCCAGCAGCTTACTTGCGGCCGGGACATTGAGTTCCTACGAGCAGTACTTC
CASSLLAAGTLSSYEQYF